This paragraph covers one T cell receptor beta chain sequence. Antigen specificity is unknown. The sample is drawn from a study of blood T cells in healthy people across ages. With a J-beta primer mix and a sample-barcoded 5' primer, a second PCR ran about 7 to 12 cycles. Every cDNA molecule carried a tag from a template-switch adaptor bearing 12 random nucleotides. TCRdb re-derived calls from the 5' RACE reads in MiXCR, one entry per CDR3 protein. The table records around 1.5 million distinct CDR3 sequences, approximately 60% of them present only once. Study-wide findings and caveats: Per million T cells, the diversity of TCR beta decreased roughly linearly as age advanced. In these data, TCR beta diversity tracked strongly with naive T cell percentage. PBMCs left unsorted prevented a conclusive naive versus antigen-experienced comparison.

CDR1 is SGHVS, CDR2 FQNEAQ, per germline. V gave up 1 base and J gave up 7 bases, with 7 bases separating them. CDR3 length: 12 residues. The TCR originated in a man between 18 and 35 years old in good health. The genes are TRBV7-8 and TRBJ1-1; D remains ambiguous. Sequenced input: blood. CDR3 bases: TGTGCCAGCAGCTTAGTTGCGTTTGAAGCTTTCTTT. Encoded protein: CASSLVAFEAFF. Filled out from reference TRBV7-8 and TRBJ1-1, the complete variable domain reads GAGVSQSPRYKVAKRGQDVALRCDPISGHVSLFWYQQALGQGPEFLTYFQNEAQLDKSGLPSDRFFAERPEGSVSTLKIQRTQQEDSAVYLCASSLVAFEAFFGQGTRLTVV.